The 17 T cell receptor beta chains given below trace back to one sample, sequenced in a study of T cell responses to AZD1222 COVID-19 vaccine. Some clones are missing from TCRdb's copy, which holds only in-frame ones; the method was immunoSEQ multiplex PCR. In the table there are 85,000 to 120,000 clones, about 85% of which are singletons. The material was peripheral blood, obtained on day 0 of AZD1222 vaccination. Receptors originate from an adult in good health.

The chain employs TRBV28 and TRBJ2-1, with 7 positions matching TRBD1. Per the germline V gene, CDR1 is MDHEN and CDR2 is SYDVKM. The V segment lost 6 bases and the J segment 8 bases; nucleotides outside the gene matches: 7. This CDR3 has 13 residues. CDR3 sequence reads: CASRTGPGDEQFF. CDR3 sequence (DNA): TGTGCCAGCAGGACAGGGCCAGGGGATGAGCAGTTCTTC.

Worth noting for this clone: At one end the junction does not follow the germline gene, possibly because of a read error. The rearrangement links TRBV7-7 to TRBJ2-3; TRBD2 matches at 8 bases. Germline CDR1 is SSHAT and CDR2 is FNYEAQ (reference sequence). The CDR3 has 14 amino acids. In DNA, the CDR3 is TGTGCTAGCAGCTTAGCCGGGGGGGTGTCTACGCAGTATTTT. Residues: CASSLAGGVSTQYF.

The CDR3 bases are TGTGCCAGCAGCTTAGTTCTGGGGGTGCGAGGGGACCAGCCCCAGCATTTT. Translating it yields CASSLVLGVRGDQPQHF. The J gene is TRBJ1-5, the V gene TRBV7-9; D is perhaps TRBD1 (5 bases). Between the trimmed V and J ends, which lost 1 base and 7 bases, there was a span of 20 bases. The CDR3 covers 17 residues. CDR1 and CDR2 from the germline V gene are SEHNR and FQNEAQ (reference sequence).

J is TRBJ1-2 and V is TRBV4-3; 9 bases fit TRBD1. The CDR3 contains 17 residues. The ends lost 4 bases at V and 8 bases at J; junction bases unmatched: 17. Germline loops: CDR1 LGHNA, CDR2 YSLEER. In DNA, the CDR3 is TGCGCCAGCAGCCCCACTATCCGGGACAGGGTCCGGGAAGGCTACACCTTC. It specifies CASSPTIRDRVREGYTF.

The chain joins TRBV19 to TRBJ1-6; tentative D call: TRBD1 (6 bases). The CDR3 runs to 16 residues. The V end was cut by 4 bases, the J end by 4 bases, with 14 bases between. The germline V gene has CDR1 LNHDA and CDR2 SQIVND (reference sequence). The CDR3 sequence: CASSTPGTSYNSPLHF. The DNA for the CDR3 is TGTGCCAGTAGTACCCCCGGGACAAGTTATAATTCACCCCTCCACTTT.

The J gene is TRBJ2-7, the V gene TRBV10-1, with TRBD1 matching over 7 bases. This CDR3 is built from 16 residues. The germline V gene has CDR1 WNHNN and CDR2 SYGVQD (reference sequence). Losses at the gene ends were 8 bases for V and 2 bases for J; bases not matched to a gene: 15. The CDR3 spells CASSKNTGTETYEQYF. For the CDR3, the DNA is TGCGCCAGCTCCAAAAATACCGGGACAGAGACCTACGAGCAGTACTTC.

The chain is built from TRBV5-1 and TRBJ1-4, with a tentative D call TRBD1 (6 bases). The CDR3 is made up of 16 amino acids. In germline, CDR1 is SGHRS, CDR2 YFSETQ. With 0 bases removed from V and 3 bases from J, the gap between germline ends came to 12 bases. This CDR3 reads CASSLGRQAANEKLFF. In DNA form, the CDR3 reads TGCGCCAGCAGCTTGGGCCGACAGGCGGCTAATGAAAAACTGTTTTTT.

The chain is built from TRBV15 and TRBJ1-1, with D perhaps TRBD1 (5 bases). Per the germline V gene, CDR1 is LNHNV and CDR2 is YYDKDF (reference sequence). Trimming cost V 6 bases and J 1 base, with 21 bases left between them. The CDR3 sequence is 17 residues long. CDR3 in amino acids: CATRPPNRDGGNTEAFF. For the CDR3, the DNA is TGTGCCACCAGACCCCCCAACCGGGACGGTGGGAACACTGAAGCTTTCTTT.

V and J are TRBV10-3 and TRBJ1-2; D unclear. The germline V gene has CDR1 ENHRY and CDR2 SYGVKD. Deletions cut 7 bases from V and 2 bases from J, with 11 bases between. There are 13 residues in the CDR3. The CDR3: CAITPDLNYGYTF. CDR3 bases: TGTGCCATCACCCCGGACCTGAACTATGGCTACACCTTC.

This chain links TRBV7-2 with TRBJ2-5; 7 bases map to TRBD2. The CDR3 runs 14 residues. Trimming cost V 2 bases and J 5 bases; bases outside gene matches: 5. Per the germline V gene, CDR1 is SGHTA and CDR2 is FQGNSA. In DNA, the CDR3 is TGTGCCAGCAGCTTAAATAGCGGGCACGAGACCCAGTACTTC. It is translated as CASSLNSGHETQYF.

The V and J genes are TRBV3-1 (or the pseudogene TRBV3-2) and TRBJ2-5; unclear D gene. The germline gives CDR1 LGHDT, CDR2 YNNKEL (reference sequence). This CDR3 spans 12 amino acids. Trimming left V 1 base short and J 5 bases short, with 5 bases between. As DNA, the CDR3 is TGTGCCAGCAGCCAAGGTCCGGAGACCCAGTACTTC. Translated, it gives CASSQGPETQYF.

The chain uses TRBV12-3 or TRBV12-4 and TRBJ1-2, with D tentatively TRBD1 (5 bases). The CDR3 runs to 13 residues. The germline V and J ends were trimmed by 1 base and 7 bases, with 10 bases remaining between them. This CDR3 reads CASSLDGGIGYTF. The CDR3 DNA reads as TGTGCCAGCAGTTTAGACGGGGGGATTGGCTACACCTTC.

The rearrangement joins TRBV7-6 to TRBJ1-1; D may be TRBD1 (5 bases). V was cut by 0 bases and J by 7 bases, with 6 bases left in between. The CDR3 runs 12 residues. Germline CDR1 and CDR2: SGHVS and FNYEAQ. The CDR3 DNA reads TGTGCCAGCAGCTTAGCCGGGGGTGAAGCTTTCTTT. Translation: CASSLAGGEAFF.

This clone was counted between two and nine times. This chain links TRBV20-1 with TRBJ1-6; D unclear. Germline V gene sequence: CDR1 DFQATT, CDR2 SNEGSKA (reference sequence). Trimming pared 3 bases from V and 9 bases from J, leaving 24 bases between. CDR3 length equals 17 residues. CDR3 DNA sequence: TGCAGTGCTAGTGCCGCGGGAAGGTCCCTTGGAATTTCACCCCTCCACTTT. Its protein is CSASAAGRSLGISPLHF.

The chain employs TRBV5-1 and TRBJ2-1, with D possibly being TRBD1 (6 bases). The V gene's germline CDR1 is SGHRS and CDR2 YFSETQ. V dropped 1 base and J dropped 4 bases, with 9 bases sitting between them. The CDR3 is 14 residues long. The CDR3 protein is CASSLTGSYNEQFF. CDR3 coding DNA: TGCGCCAGCAGCTTGACAGGGTCGTACAATGAGCAGTTCTTC.

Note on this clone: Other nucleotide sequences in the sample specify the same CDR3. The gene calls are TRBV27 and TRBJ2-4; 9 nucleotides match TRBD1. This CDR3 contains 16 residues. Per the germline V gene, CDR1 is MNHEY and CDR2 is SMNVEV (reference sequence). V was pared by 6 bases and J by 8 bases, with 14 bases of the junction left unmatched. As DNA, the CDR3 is TGTGCCAGCAGCCTACAGGGGGCGTTGATTAGGGACATTCAGTACTTC. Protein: CASSLQGALIRDIQYF.

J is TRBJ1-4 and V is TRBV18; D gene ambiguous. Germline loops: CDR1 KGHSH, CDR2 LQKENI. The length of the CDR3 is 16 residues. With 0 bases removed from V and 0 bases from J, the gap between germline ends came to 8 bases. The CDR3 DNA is TGTGCCAGCTCACCACCTTCCGGGCCAACTAATGAAAAACTGTTTTTT. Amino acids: CASSPPSGPTNEKLFF. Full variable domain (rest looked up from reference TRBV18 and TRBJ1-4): NAGVMQNPRHLVRRRGQEARLRCSPMKGHSHVYWYRQLPEEGLKFMVYLQKENIIDESGMPKERFSAEFPKEGPSILRIQQVVRGDSAAYFCASSPPSGPTNEKLFFGSGTQLSVL.